The next 17 T cell receptor beta chains were all read from a single sample in a study of T cell responses to AZD1222 COVID-19 vaccine. The table came from immunoSEQ multiplex PCR; TCRdb's copy has only in-frame clones and leaves some out. This table holds about 140,000 clones, 90% to 95% found once. The input for sequencing was peripheral blood, taken 28 days after the second AZD1222 dose. These receptors were obtained from an adult who received the AZD1222 COVID-19 vaccine.

The V call is TRBV7-3, the J call TRBJ2-5; 8 bases map to TRBD2. Germline V gene lookup returns CDR1 SGHTA and CDR2 FQGTGA. V shed 4 bases, J shed 4 bases, and the junction held 2 bases outside the gene matches. This CDR3 has 13 residues. Here the CDR3 reads CASSSSGRETQYF. The CDR3 coding sequence is TGTGCCAGCAGCTCCAGCGGGAGAGAGACCCAGTACTTC.

The gene calls are TRBV3-1 (or the pseudogene TRBV3-2) and TRBJ2-1, with D possibly being TRBD2 (6 bases). CDR1 is LGHDT, CDR2 YNNKEL, per germline (reference sequence). Trimming removed 4 bases at V and 9 bases at J, with 13 bases between. The CDR3 spans 13 residues. Here the CDR3 reads CASSRLLASEQFF. As DNA, the CDR3 is TGTGCCAGCAGCCGCCTCCTAGCGTCTGAGCAGTTCTTC.

The V call is TRBV29-1, the J call TRBJ1-3; no clear D gene. CDR1 and CDR2 from the germline V gene are SQVTM and ANQGSEA. The V gene lost 3 bases and the J gene lost 0 bases, with 6 bases spanning the gap. CDR3 length: 13 residues. Written as DNA, the CDR3 is TGCAGCGTTGAGTTACACTCTGGAAACACCATATATTTT. As protein: CSVELHSGNTIYF.

This sequence joins TRBV6-5 and TRBJ1-5, with D unresolved. Germline values: CDR1 MNHEY, CDR2 SVGAGI. The CDR3 length is 11 residues. With 8 bases removed from V and 5 bases from J, the gap between germline ends came to 7 bases. The CDR3 spells CASGSYQPQHF. In DNA form, the CDR3 reads TGTGCCAGCGGATCGTATCAGCCCCAGCATTTT.

The rearrangement joins TRBV7-9 to TRBJ1-1; D is undetermined. Germline V lookup: CDR1 SEHNR, CDR2 FQNEAQ (reference sequence). V was shortened by 1 base and J by 5 bases, with 11 bases between the two germline ends. The CDR3 consists of 14 residues. Written as DNA, the CDR3 is TGTGCCAGCAGCTTAGACATCGGTGGGACTGAAGCTTTCTTT. Its protein is CASSLDIGGTEAFF.

The rearrangement links TRBV15 to TRBJ2-1; unclear D gene. The CDR3 is 15 amino acids. With 0 bases removed from V and 5 bases from J, the gap between germline ends came to 11 bases. Germline V gives CDR1 LNHNV, CDR2 YYDKDF (reference sequence). The CDR3 protein is CATSRDRLTNNEQFF. The CDR3 DNA follows: TGTGCCACCAGCAGAGATAGGCTAACCAACAATGAGCAGTTCTTC.

The chain uses TRBV7-2 and TRBJ2-3; 12 nucleotides align to TRBD2. Per germline, CDR1 SGHTA and CDR2 FQGNSA. V was pared by 5 bases and J by 0 bases, with 6 bases of the junction left unmatched. There are 17 residues in the CDR3. The CDR3 nucleotides are TGTGCCAGCAGCCCACGGACTAGCGGGGTTAGCACAGATACGCAGTATTTT. Its translation: CASSPRTSGVSTDTQYF.

The chain couples TRBV5-1 to TRBJ2-2; 8 bases are a match to TRBD1. The CDR3 totals 17 residues. CDR1 and CDR2 from the germline V gene are SGHRS and YFSETQ. The ends lost 4 bases at V and 5 bases at J; junction bases unmatched: 13. The CDR3 is CASSATPGTGATGELFF. DNA for the CDR3: TGCGCCAGCAGCGCAACACCCGGGACAGGCGCTACCGGGGAGCTGTTTTTT.

The chain carries TRBV11-2 and TRBJ2-5, with D possibly being TRBD2 (7 bases). Germline assignment: CDR1 SGHAT and CDR2 FQNNGV. The CDR3 sequence is 18 residues long. Trimming pared 2 bases from V and 2 bases from J, leaving 21 bases between. CDR3 DNA: TGTGCCAGCAGCTTAAAGGGGAGGGCAAGACAGGCTCAAGAGACCCAGTACTTC. It is translated as CASSLKGRARQAQETQYF.

The chain couples TRBV7-8 to TRBJ1-4; D not certain. CDR1 is SGHVS, CDR2 FQNEAQ, per germline. The CDR3 contains 11 residues. V was cut by 1 base and J by 12 bases, with 6 bases left in between. CDR3 amino acids: CASSLEVQLFF. As DNA, the CDR3 is TGTGCCAGCAGCTTAGAGGTTCAACTGTTTTTT.

This sequence joins TRBV9 and TRBJ1-2; no reliable D call. This CDR3 spans 14 amino acids. Trimming pared 3 bases from V and 7 bases from J, leaving 16 bases between. The germline CDR1 and CDR2 sequences are SGDLS and YYNGEE. The CDR3 region has the DNA TGTGCCAGCAGCGATTTACAGCCCCGGGGTGGCTACACCTTC. Translating it yields CASSDLQPRGGYTF.

The J gene is TRBJ1-2, the V gene TRBV5-3; tentative D call: TRBD1 (5 bases). TRBV5-3 is noted as an ORF with a role that remains uncertain. The CDR3 totals 11 residues. The CDR3 DNA reads TGTTCGGGGAACAGGTTCTATGGCTACACCTTC. This gives the protein CSGNRFYGYTF.

V is TRBV27 and J is TRBJ1-5; D ambiguous. V was pared by 4 bases and J by 0 bases, with 7 bases between. This CDR3 spans 14 amino acids. Germline V CDR1 and CDR2: MNHEY, SMNVEV (reference sequence). The DNA for the CDR3 is TGTGCCAGCAGTTCCCTCGTTAGCAATCAGCCCCAGCATTTT. Protein product: CASSSLVSNQPQHF.

The sample holds one count of this clone. The chain couples TRBV28 to TRBJ1-1, with 7 bases that match TRBD1. V lost 6 bases to trimming and J lost 1 base; unmatched junction nucleotides: 5. The V gene's germline CDR1 is MDHEN and CDR2 SYDVKM. The CDR3 covers 14 residues. The CDR3, as DNA: TGTGCCAGCAGGACCGGGACAGCGAACACTGAAGCTTTCTTT. Protein: CASRTGTANTEAFF.

This CDR3 reads CASSPGYGSQLDNEQFF. In DNA, the CDR3 is TGTGCCAGCAGCCCGGGATACGGGAGTCAGCTTGATAATGAGCAGTTCTTC. The gene calls are TRBV7-9 and TRBJ2-1; weak D call: TRBD2 (6 bases). The germline gives CDR1 SEHNR, CDR2 FQNEAQ (reference sequence). The CDR3 has 17 amino acids. Between the trimmed V and J ends, which lost 5 bases and 7 bases, there was a span of 24 bases.

This clone was observed a few times. The V call is TRBV5-4, the J call TRBJ2-7; the D is unclear. The CDR3 runs 15 residues. V lost 0 bases and J lost 1, with 11 bases in between. CDR1 SGHNT and CDR2 YYREEE come from the germline V gene (reference sequence). The chain's CDR3 is CASSLAGLESYEQYF. The CDR3, as DNA: TGTGCCAGCAGCTTGGCGGGCCTCGAATCCTACGAGCAGTACTTC.

This rearrangement joins TRBV28 to TRBJ2-7, with D maybe TRBD1 (6 bases). V lost 6 bases and J lost 0, with 12 bases in between. CDR1 is MDHEN and CDR2 is SYDVKM in the germline V gene. The CDR3 loop spans 14 amino acids. CDR3 sequence reads: CASSPDRTSYEQYF. The CDR3 DNA sequence: TGTGCCAGCAGCCCCGACAGGACCTCCTACGAGCAGTACTTC.